This TCR beta chain was found in a study of OX40 agonist ivuxolimab in advanced cancers. As for the study in general: Dose-escalation patients had hepatocellular carcinoma, melanoma, renal cell or head and neck cancer. Whole-study findings and limits: Certain nonresponders likewise exhibited a low normalized T-cell clonal expansion. Clones of CD4+ and CD8+ blood T cells grew by week 6 at doses of 0.1 to 3.0 mg/kg. Researchers report that CD8+ T cells had, on average, more expanded clones than CD4+.

Sequencing used immunoSEQ multiplex PCR; TCRdb keeps in-frame clones, though not all of them. Of tens of thousands of clones in the sample, 75% to 90% were seen once. Trimming left V 3 bases short and J 0 bases short, with 6 bases between. The CDR3 loop spans 13 amino acids. CDR1 and CDR2 (germline): SGHAT, FQNNGV. Of note for this clone: Its antigen is as yet unknown.

The sequencing used CD4+ or CD8+ T cells sorted from blood, collected in a trial of the OX40 agonist ivuxolimab. J is TRBJ2-7 and V is TRBV11-2, with D unclear. This TCR was recovered from an adult with an advanced solid tumor such as melanoma, head and neck, liver or kidney cancer. CDR3 protein: CASSLDSSYEQYF. CDR3 coding DNA: TGTGCCAGCAGCTTGGATAGCTCCTACGAGCAGTACTTC.